This T cell receptor (beta chain) was documented in a study of T cell repertoires in ileal Crohn's disease. Here immunoSEQ multiplex PCR was the method, and the copy in TCRdb shows in-frame clones only, minus some. The data show 4,500 to 7,000 clones, with approximately 80% seen just once and around two fifths held by the top ten. This CDR3 region has 14 residues. Trimming took 7 bases from V and 5 from J, leaving 16 bases between them. Germline V CDR1 and CDR2: SGDLS, YYNGEE. Indicated time point: inflamed ileum from the surgical specimen. This TCR came from an adult with Crohn's disease. The sample comprised ileal tissue. V and J are TRBV9 and TRBJ2-1; D remains ambiguous. This chain's CDR3 is CASGVDKGNNEQFF. The CDR3 DNA reads as TGTGCCAGCGGGGTCGATAAGGGAAACAATGAGCAGTTCTTC. Based on the CDR3 plus reference TRBV9 and TRBJ2-1, the full variable domain is DSGVTQTPKHLITATGQRVTLRCSPRSGDLSVYWYQQSLDQGLQFLIQYYNGEERAKGNILERFSAQQFPDLHSELNLSSLELGDSALYFCASGVDKGNNEQFFGPGTRLTVL.